This TCR beta chain was captured by sequencing in a study of radiotherapy plus CTLA-4 blockade in lung cancer (dated by TCRdb to about 2018). In the study overall: Objective responses occurred in approximately 17% of enrolled patients, and just over 30% achieved disease control.

This clone was recorded at least ten times. Its specific antigen is unknown. Per-base quality was not reported, and no clone a single base away is much larger than it. Its CDR3 holds 15 amino acids, cysteine through phenylalanine. The DNA shown is the 45-base CDR3, in frame from base 1. The V and J ends are trimmed by 2 bases and 1 base, leaving 15 bases between them. Via the germline V gene, CDR1 is SQVTM and CDR2 ANQGSEA. Receptors were amplified or captured by the immunoSEQ multiplex PCR assay. What TCRdb holds here is the immuneACCESS table cut down to in-frame rearrangements. Part of the clones is not present; checked against another copy, under half of the missing clones reflect an unresolved V gene, and the others are unexplained. Present in this sample are fewer than 65,000 clones, approximately 84% of which were seen just once. The top ten constitute around 4.8% of the sample. General findings and caveats noted by the study authors: TCR clones derived from tumors expanded in peripheral blood after treatment with radiotherapy and ipilimumab. The strongest predictors of response were reported to be early dynamic shifts in blood T cell clones along with a rise in serum interferon-beta following radiation.

The study evaluated CTLA-4 blockade (ipilimumab) given together with focal radiation therapy in patients who had chemo-refractory metastatic non-small-cell lung cancer. The sequence was obtained from a human donor with non-small cell lung cancer whose response to radiotherapy plus ipilimumab could not be evaluated. The sequencing here drew on peripheral blood, taken from a patient treated with radiotherapy plus ipilimumab. Recombination connected TRBV29-1 to TRBJ2-7; TRBD1 is a possible D gene, resting on 6 matching bases. The bases read TGCAGCGTTGAACCGACAGGTCAGGGGTCCTACGAGCAGTACTTC. Translated, it reads CSVEPTGQGSYEQYF.